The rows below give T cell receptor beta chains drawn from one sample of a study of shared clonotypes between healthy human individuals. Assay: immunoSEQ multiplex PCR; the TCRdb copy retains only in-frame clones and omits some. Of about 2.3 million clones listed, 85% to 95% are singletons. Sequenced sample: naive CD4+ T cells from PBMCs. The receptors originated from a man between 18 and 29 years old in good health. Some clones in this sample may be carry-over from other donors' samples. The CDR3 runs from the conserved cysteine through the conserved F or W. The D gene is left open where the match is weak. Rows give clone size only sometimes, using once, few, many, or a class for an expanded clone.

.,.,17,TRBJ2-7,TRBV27,CASSSPGEARGRYEQYF,TGTGCCAGCAGTTCCCCCGGGGAGGCGAGGGGACGCTACGAGCAGTACTTC
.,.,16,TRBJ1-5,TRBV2,CASSLGNLLSNQPQHF,TGTGCCAGCAGCTTGGGGAACCTCCTTAGCAATCAGCCCCAGCATTTT
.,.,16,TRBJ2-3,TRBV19,CASIRIGGSGTDTQYF,TGTGCCAGTATACGGATTGGGGGCTCTGGCACAGATACGCAGTATTTT
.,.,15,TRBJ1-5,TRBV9,CASSASGTAYQPQHF,TGTGCCAGCAGCGCGTCCGGGACGGCGTATCAGCCCCAGCATTTT
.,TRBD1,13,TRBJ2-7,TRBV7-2,CASSTTGAYEQYF,TGTGCCAGCAGCACCACAGGGGCCTACGAGCAGTACTTC
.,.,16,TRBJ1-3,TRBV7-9,CASSSGTASSGNTIYF,TGTGCCAGCAGCTCCGGGACTGCGAGCTCTGGAAACACCATATATTTT
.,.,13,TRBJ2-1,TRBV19,CASTPGGRDEQFF,TGTGCCAGTACACCGGGGGGCCGGGATGAGCAGTTCTTC
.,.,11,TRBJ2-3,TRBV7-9,CAGLLGDTQYF,TGTGCCGGCTTGTTAGGGGATACGCAGTATTTT
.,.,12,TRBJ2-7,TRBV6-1,CASGGQNYEQYF,TGTGCCAGCGGAGGACAGAACTACGAGCAGTACTTC
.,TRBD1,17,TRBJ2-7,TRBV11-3,CASSLDLVWDRVNEQYF,TGTGCCAGCAGCTTAGATTTGGTTTGGGACAGGGTCAACGAGCAGTACTTC
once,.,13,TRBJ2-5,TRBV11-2,CASSLEGVETQYF,TGTGCCAGCAGCTTAGAAGGGGTGGAGACCCAGTACTTC
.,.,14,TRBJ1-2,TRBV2,CASSESTGSYGYTF,TGTGCCAGCAGTGAAAGTACGGGCAGCTATGGCTACACCTTC
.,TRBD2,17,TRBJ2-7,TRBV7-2,CASSLAPTSGYQDEQYF,TGTGCCAGCAGCTTAGCCCCGACTAGCGGGTATCAGGACGAGCAGTACTTC
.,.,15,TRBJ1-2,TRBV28,CASSLVEKGNYGYTF,TGTGCCAGCAGTTTAGTGGAAAAAGGGAACTATGGCTACACCTTC
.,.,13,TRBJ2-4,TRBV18,CASSPLAKNIQYF,TGTGCCAGCTCACCCCTAGCCAAAAACATTCAGTACTTC
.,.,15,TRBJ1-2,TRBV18,CASSPFAGADYGYTF,TGTGCCAGCTCACCATTCGCGGGGGCCGACTATGGCTACACCTTC
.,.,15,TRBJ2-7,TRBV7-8,CASSFGPSDYYEQYF,TGTGCCAGCAGCTTTGGCCCTTCCGATTACTACGAGCAGTACTTC
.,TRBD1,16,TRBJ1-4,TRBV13,CASSFGRDRTVEKLFF,TGTGCCAGCAGCTTCGGCAGGGACAGGACGGTTGAAAAACTGTTTTTT
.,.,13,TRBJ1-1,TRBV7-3,CASSFTENTEAFF,TGTGCCAGCAGCTTTACAGAGAACACTGAAGCTTTCTTT
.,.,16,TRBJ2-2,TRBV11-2,CASSFPSLANTGELFF,TGTGCCAGCAGCTTTCCCTCCCTCGCGAACACCGGGGAGCTGTTTTTT
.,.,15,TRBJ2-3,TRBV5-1,CASSLSVASTDTQYF,TGCGCCAGCAGCTTGAGTGTAGCCAGCACAGATACGCAGTATTTT
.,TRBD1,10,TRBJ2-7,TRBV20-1,CSATDRAPYF,TGCAGTGCTACGGACAGGGCCCCGTACTTC
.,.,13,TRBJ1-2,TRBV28,CASSLRKDYGYTF,TGTGCCAGCAGTTTACGGAAGGACTATGGCTACACCTTC
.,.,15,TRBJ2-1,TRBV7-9,CASSLGPGGLNEQFF,TGTGCCAGCAGCTTAGGTCCAGGTGGGTTGAATGAGCAGTTCTTC
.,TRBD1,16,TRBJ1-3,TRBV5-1,CASSPGGSLSGNTIYF,TGCGCCAGCAGCCCAGGGGGTTCCCTCTCTGGAAACACCATATATTTT
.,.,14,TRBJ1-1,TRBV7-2,CASAGQPSNTEAFF,TGTGCCTCGGCCGGGCAGCCCTCCAACACTGAAGCTTTCTTT
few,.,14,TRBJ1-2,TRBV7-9,CASSLGSWTRGYTF,TGTGCCAGCAGCTTAGGATCCTGGACGCGTGGCTACACCTTC
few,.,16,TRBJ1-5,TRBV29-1,CSVDNEDTQSNQPQHF,TGCAGCGTTGACAACGAGGACACCCAAAGCAATCAGCCCCAGCATTTT
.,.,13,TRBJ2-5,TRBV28,CASSYLGDETQYF,TGTGCCAGCAGTTACTTAGGAGACGAGACCCAGTACTTC
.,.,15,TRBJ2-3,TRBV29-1,CSVDLGDYWAGSQYF,TGCAGCGTTGATTTGGGGGATTATTGGGCAGGTTCGCAGTATTTT
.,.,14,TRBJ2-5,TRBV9,CASSVGGGQETQYF,TGTGCCAGCAGCGTAGGAGGGGGGCAAGAGACCCAGTACTTC
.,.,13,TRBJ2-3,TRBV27,CASSSRGTDTQYF,TGTGCCAGCAGTAGCAGGGGCACAGATACGCAGTATTTT
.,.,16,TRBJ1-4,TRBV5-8,CASSLVGVRESEKLFF,TGTGCCAGCAGCTTGGTGGGAGTTAGGGAGAGTGAAAAACTGTTTTTT
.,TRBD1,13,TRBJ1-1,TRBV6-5,CASSGRTGIEAFF,TGTGCCAGCAGTGGCCGGACAGGGATTGAAGCTTTCTTT
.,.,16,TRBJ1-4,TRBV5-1,CASSLDGSPANEKLFF,TGCGCCAGCAGCTTGGATGGCTCCCCTGCTAATGAAAAACTGTTTTTT
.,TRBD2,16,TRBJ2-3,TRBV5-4,CASSRRVSGGADTQYF,TGTGCCAGCAGCCGCCGGGTGTCGGGAGGGGCAGATACGCAGTATTTT
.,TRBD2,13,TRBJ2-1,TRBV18,CASSRGTNNEQFF,TGTGCCAGCTCACGGGGGACTAACAATGAGCAGTTCTTC
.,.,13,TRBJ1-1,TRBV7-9,CASSLTRDTEAFF,TGTGCCAGCAGCTTAACTCGGGACACTGAAGCTTTCTTT
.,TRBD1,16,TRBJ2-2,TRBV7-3,CASSPPAGGDTGELFF,TGTGCCAGCAGCCCCCCAGCAGGGGGTGACACCGGGGAGCTGTTTTTT
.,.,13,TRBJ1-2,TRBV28,CASSFDANYGYTF,TGTGCCAGCAGTTTTGATGCTAACTATGGCTACACCTTC
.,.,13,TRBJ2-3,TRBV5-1,CASTTVPSGTQYF,TGCGCCAGCACGACCGTTCCCAGCGGTACGCAGTATTTT
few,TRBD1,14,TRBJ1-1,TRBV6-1,CASIQTGDLTEAFF,TGTGCCAGCATCCAGACAGGGGACTTGACTGAAGCTTTCTTT
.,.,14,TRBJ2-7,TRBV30,CAWSDRVKIYEQYF,TGTGCCTGGAGCGACCGGGTCAAAATCTACGAGCAGTACTTC
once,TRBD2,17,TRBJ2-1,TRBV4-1,CASSQPTSGRARNEQFF,TGCGCCAGCAGCCAACCGACTAGCGGGAGGGCCAGGAATGAGCAGTTCTTC
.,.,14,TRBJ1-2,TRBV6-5,CASREQGASTGDTF,TGTGCCAGCAGAGAACAAGGGGCGAGTACGGGGGACACCTTC
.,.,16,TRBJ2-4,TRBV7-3,CASSLGLGVPKNIQYF,TGTGCCAGCAGCTTAGGGTTGGGGGTGCCCAAAAACATTCAGTACTTC
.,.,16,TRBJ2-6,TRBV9,CASSGPGLSGANVLTF,TGTGCCAGCAGCGGACCGGGACTCTCTGGGGCCAACGTCCTGACTTTC
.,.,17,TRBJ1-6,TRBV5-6,CASTLLLSAANNSPLHF,TGTGCCAGCACCTTACTCCTCTCCGCGGCTAATAATTCACCCCTCCACTTT
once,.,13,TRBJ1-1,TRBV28,CASKYRDGSEAFF,TGTGCCAGCAAATACAGGGATGGGTCTGAAGCTTTCTTT
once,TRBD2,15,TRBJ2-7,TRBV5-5,CASSPSGGRTYEQYF,TGTGCCAGCAGCCCTTCGGGCGGGAGGACCTACGAGCAGTACTTC
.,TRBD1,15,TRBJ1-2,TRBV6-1,CASSEAGTGGYGYTF,TGTGCCAGCAGTGAAGCGGGGACAGGGGGATATGGCTACACCTTC
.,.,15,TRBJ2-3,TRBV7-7,CASSLSTTSTDTQYF,TGTGCCAGCAGCTTATCAACAACCAGCACAGATACGCAGTATTTT
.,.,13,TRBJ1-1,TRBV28,CAGQGRVYTEAFF,TGTGCCGGCCAAGGACGCGTGTACACTGAAGCTTTCTTT
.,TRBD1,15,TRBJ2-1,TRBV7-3,CASSSRTGTYNEQFF,TGTGCCAGCAGCTCACGGACAGGTACCTACAATGAGCAGTTCTTC
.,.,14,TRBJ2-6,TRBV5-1,CASTPLSGANVLTF,TGCGCCAGCACCCCCTTATCTGGGGCCAACGTCCTGACTTTC
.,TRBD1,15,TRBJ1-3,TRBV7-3,CASSSTGGAGNTIYF,TGTGCCAGCAGCTCAACAGGGGGAGCTGGAAACACCATATATTTT
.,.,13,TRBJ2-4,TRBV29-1,CSVVTTTKNIQYF,TGCAGCGTGGTAACAACGACCAAAAACATTCAGTACTTC
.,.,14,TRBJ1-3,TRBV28,CASTQGWSGNTIYF,TGTGCCAGCACCCAGGGATGGTCTGGAAACACCATATATTTT
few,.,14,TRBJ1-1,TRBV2,CASRGRVMNTEAFF,TGTGCCAGCCGGGGTAGGGTAATGAACACTGAAGCTTTCTTT